These T cell receptor beta chains were read from a single sample in a study of blood T cell repertoires in COVID-19. Only in-frame clones appear in the TCRdb table, and some are missing; sequencing was by immunoSEQ multiplex PCR. The sample includes 150,000 to 200,000 clones, 88% of them seen just once. The material sequenced was peripheral blood. Receptor source: a man between 35 and 55 years old with active or convalescent COVID-19. CDR3s leave out the opening cysteine and the closing phenylalanine or tryptophan.

v_call	j_call	cdr3_length	cdr3_aa
TRBV7-3	TRBJ1-2	10	ASSPDYYGYT
TRBV19	TRBJ2-6	14	ASSLGTANGANVLT
TRBV15	TRBJ1-5	13	ATSDPTGMGQPQH
TRBV6-2/TRBV6-3	TRBJ1-5	13	ASSYYAVSNQPQH
TRBV7-8	TRBJ1-1	11	ASSLERGTEAF
TRBV6-5	TRBJ1-2	12	ASSPRGKGYGYT
TRBV7-2	TRBJ1-1	13	ASSLAIGSYAEAF
TRBV11-3	TRBJ1-3	13	ASSSHRSSGNTIY
TRBV5-1	TRBJ2-2	12	ASRSSGNTGELF
TRBV7-3	TRBJ1-1	16	ASSSYVSGTGRGTEAF
TRBV6-5	TRBJ1-2	11	ASSPDRGGGYT
TRBV10-3	TRBJ2-1	12	AIRQGASYNEQF
TRBV19	TRBJ1-5	15	ASSIGGTGISNQPQH
TRBV11-2	TRBJ1-1	14	ASSLTGGLPNTEAF
TRBV27	TRBJ1-5	12	ASSPGQRNQPQH
TRBV5-5	TRBJ2-3	14	ASSLLAALRIDTQY
TRBV7-8	TRBJ1-2	12	ASSLAASNYGYT
TRBV5-1	TRBJ1-1	12	ASSLRTENTEAF
TRBV18	TRBJ1-3	13	ASSPYTDSGNTIY
TRBV5-6	TRBJ1-1	13	ASSSRGTLNTEAF
TRBV6-5	TRBJ1-4	12	ASRDRGLGEKLF
TRBV11-3	TRBJ1-2	13	ASSFRQGWDYGYT
TRBV30	TRBJ2-6	16	ASKTVTTEGSGANVLT
TRBV5-6	TRBJ2-7	12	ASSVSGYAYEQY
TRBV19	TRBJ2-7	9	ASSRNYEQY
TRBV9	TRBJ2-2	13	ASRSTGANTGELF
TRBV9	TRBJ1-1	13	ASSVQGQGYTEAF
TRBV5-1	TRBJ1-4	13	ASSLERGTNEKLF